Following are 12 T cell receptor beta chains from one sample sequenced in a study of blood T cell repertoires in COVID-19. TCRdb's table, derived via immunoSEQ multiplex PCR, lists solely in-frame clones and lacks some. The repertoire holds almost 300,000 clones, around nine tenths seen once, with roughly 1.3% in the top ten. The specimen was peripheral blood. These TCRs come from a man in his 70s with acute or convalescent COVID-19.

The chain combines TRBV19 with TRBJ2-7; TRBD2 is a possible D gene (5 bases). CDR3 length: 16 residues. Trimming took off 5 bases at V and 1 base at J, with 18 bases between the two ends. From germline, CDR1 is LNHDA and CDR2 SQIVND (reference sequence). The CDR3 DNA follows: TGTGCCAGTAGTCCCCTAGCAGCAGAGAGATCCTACGAGCAGTACTTC. Protein product: CASSPLAAERSYEQYF.

The gene calls are TRBV7-9 and TRBJ2-1; D is unclear. CDR1 and CDR2 (germline): SEHNR, FQNEAQ (reference sequence). The V and J ends lost 1 base and 7 bases respectively, with 14 bases between them. The CDR3 is 15 residues long. The CDR3 DNA follows: TGTGCCAGCAGCTTAGTGGAGACCGCTCGGAATGAGCAGTTCTTC. It translates to CASSLVETARNEQFF.

This sequence joins TRBV15 and TRBJ2-7, with 11 bases lining up with TRBD1. The CDR3 spans 13 residues. J was trimmed by 4 bases and V by 8 bases; bases with no gene match: 4. Per germline, CDR1 LNHNV and CDR2 YYDKDF (reference sequence). CDR3: CATGRDRGYEQYF. DNA of the CDR3: TGTGCCACCGGACGGGACAGGGGGTACGAGCAGTACTTC.

The V and J genes are TRBV5-1 and TRBJ2-3; 7 nucleotides align to TRBD1. Germline CDR1 is SGHRS and CDR2 is YFSETQ. V dropped 3 bases and J dropped 3; count of bases not matched to a gene: 4. The CDR3 has 14 residues. The CDR3 nucleotides read TGCGCCAGCAGCTGGGTGGACAGGACAGATACGCAGTATTTT. Amino acids: CASSWVDRTDTQYF.

The J gene is TRBJ2-5, the V gene TRBV2; D remains unclear. This CDR3 spans 12 amino acids. The V and J ends lost 6 bases and 1 base respectively, with 6 bases between them. CDR1 and CDR2 from the germline V gene are SNHLY and FYNNEI. This CDR3 is CASRSFQETQYF. The CDR3 nucleotides read TGTGCCAGCAGGAGTTTCCAAGAGACCCAGTACTTC.

Regarding this clone: The conserved final phenylalanine or tryptophan is absent from the CDR3, which likely points to a read error. Because the CDR3's place on the DNA is in doubt, the DNA is left out and the CDR3 is given as listed by TCRdb. The chain uses TRBV20-1 and TRBJ1-6; the table's D call, TRBD1, has no DNA check behind it. Germline CDR1 and CDR2: DFQATT and SNEGSKA (reference sequence). The CDR3 is 11 amino acids in total, end residues counted. CDR3 loop: CSAREGPLTAI.

The J gene is TRBJ2-1, the V gene TRBV3-1 (or the pseudogene TRBV3-2); a weak D match, TRBD1 (5 bases). Germline-derived CDR1 and CDR2 are LGHDT and YNNKEL (reference sequence). Trimming stripped 4 bases from V and 8 bases from J, with 12 bases between. The CDR3 length is 13 residues. CDR3 in DNA: TGTGCCAGCAGCCCTAGATTGGGGCATGAGCAGTTCTTC. It codes for CASSPRLGHEQFF.

V and J are TRBV4-3 and TRBJ2-1, with a tentative D call TRBD1 (6 bases). Germline CDR1 and CDR2: LGHNA and YSLEER. Trimming stripped 4 bases from V and 6 bases from J, with 13 bases between. This CDR3 has 14 amino acids. The CDR3 nucleotides are TGCGCCAGCAGCCGCCTGACAGGCCCCAATGAGCAGTTCTTC. The encoded protein is CASSRLTGPNEQFF.

This sequence joins TRBV5-1 and TRBJ2-1, with a weak D call TRBD1 (6 bases). This CDR3 has 14 residues. Germline-derived CDR1 and CDR2 are SGHRS and YFSETQ. Trimming removed 0 bases from V and 7 bases from J, with 11 bases in between. DNA for the CDR3: TGCGCCAGCAGCTTGGTTCAGGGGAGAAATGAGCAGTTCTTC. Residues: CASSLVQGRNEQFF.

This sequence joins TRBV5-4 and TRBJ2-5; 11 bases match TRBD2. The V gene end was trimmed by 3 bases and the J gene end by 0 bases; junction bases not matched to a gene: 4. The CDR3 is 16 residues long. Germline V gives CDR1 SGHNT, CDR2 YYREEE (reference sequence). CDR3 in amino acids: CASSSGLAAYQETQYF. CDR3 DNA: TGTGCCAGCAGCTCGGGACTAGCGGCGTACCAAGAGACCCAGTACTTC.

A single count supports this clone. The chain employs TRBV6-6 and TRBJ1-2; D uncertain. The CDR3 totals 11 residues. Germline CDR1 reads MNHNY; CDR2 reads SVGAGI (reference sequence). V lost 6 bases, J lost 3 bases, and 5 bases lay in between. The CDR3 region is CASRRDYGYTF. The CDR3 DNA sequence: TGTGCCAGCAGACGGGACTATGGCTACACCTTC.

J is TRBJ2-7 and V is TRBV6-5; perhaps TRBD1 as D (6 bases). V shed 5 bases and J shed 0 bases, with 11 bases lying between them. CDR1 and CDR2 (germline): MNHEY, SVGAGI. The CDR3 has 14 amino acids. The CDR3 here is CASSQQGGSYEQYF. CDR3 DNA: TGTGCCAGCAGTCAACAGGGTGGCTCCTACGAGCAGTACTTC.